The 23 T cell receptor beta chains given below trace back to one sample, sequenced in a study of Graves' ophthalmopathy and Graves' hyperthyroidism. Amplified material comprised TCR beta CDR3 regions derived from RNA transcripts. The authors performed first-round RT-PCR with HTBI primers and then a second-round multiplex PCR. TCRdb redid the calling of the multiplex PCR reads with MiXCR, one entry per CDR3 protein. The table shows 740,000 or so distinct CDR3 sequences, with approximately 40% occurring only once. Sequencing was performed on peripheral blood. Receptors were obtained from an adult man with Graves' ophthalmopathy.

For the CDR3, the DNA is TGTGCCAGCAGTCCCGGGGAGGCGTTCTACGAGCAGTACTTC. This codes for CASSPGEAFYEQYF. The rearrangement uses TRBV19 and TRBJ2-7; a weak D match, TRBD2 (6 bases). CDR1 and CDR2 (germline): LNHDA, SQIVND (reference sequence). CDR3 length: 14 residues. Trimming pared 9 bases from V and 3 bases from J, leaving 18 bases between.

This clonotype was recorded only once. CDR3 region: CSQLGQDYGYTF. CDR3 DNA: TGCAGCCAACTGGGTCAGGACTATGGCTACACCTTC. V is TRBV29-1 and J is TRBJ1-2, with D unresolved. Trimming left V 8 bases short and J 3 bases short, with 13 bases between. The CDR3 covers 12 residues. Germline V CDR1 and CDR2: SQVTM, ANQGSEA.

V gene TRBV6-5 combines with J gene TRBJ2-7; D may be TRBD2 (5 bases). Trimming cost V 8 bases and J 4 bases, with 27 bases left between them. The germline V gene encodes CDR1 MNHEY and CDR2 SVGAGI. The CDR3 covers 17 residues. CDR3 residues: CASAGNEFSPTAYEQYF. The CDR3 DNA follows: TGTGCCAGCGCGGGTAATGAGTTCTCTCCTACGGCTTACGAGCAGTACTTC.

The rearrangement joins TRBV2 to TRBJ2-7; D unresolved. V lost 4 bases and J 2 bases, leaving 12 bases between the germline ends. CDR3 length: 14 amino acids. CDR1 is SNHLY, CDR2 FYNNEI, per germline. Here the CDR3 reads CASSVPNPTYEQYF. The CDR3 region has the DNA TGTGCCAGCAGTGTCCCCAATCCCACCTACGAGCAGTACTTC.

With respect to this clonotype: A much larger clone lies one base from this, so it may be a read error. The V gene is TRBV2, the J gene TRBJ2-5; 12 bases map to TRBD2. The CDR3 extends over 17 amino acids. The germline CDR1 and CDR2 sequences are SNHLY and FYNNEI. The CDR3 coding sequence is TGTGCCAGCGCAAAGCGGGCTAGCGGGAGGGCAGTAGAGACCCAGCACTTC. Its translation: CASAKRASGRAVETQHF.

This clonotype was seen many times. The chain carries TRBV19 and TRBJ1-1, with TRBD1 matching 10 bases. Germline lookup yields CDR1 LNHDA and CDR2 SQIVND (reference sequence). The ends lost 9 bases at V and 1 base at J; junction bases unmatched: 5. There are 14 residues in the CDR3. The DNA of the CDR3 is TGTGCCAGCCGCGGACAGGGGGGGAACACTGAAGCTTTCTTT. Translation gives CASRGQGGNTEAFF.

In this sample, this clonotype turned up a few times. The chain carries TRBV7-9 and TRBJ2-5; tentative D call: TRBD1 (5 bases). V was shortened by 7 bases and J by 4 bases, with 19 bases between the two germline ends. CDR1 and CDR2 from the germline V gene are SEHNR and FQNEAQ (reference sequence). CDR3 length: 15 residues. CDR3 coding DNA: TGTGCCAGCACCATAACCCAGGGTAGTGGAGAGACCCAGTACTTC. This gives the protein CASTITQGSGETQYF.

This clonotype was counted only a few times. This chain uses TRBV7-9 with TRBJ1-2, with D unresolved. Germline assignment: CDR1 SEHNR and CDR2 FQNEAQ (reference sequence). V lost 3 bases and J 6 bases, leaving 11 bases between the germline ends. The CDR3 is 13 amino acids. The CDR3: CASSLKGSDGYTF. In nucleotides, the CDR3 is TGTGCCAGCAGCTTGAAGGGCTCCGATGGCTACACCTTC.

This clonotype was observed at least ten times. CDR3 residues: CSVADGAEGEQYF. The CDR3 region has the DNA TGCAGCGTTGCTGACGGGGCCGAGGGCGAGCAGTACTTC. This chain joins TRBV29-1 and TRBJ2-7, with D tentatively TRBD1 or TRBD2 (5 bases each). Germline-derived CDR1 and CDR2 are SQVTM and ANQGSEA. Deletions cut 4 bases from V and 6 bases from J, with 16 bases between. The CDR3 contains 13 residues.

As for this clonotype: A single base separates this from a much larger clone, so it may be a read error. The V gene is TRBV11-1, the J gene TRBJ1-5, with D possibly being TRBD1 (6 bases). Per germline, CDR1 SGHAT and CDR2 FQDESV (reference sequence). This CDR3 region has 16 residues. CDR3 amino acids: CASSPHRQVNNQPRHF. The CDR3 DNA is TGTGCCAGCAGCCCTCATCGACAGGTTAATAATCAGCCCCGGCATTTT.

CDR3 nucleotide sequence: TGCAGTGCTGACCGGGACGGCCGTACCCAGTACTTC. It translates to CSADRDGRTQYF. J is TRBJ2-5 and V is TRBV20-1; D tentatively reads TRBD1 or TRBD2 (5 bases each). CDR3 length equals 12 residues. Germline V CDR1 and CDR2: DFQATT, SNEGSKA (reference sequence). Trimming removed 5 bases from V and 8 bases from J, with 15 bases in between.

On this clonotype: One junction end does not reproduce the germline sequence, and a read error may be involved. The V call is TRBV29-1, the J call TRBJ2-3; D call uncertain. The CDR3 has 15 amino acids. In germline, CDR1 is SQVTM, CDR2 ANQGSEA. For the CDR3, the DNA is TGCAGCGTCGAAGCCAACAGCCACGGCCCAGATACGCAGTATTTT. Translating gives CSVEANSHGPDTQYF.

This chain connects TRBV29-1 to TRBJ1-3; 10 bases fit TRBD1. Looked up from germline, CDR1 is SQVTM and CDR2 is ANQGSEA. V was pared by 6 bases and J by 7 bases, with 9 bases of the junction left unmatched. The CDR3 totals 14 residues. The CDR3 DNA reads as TGCAGCGTCCAACGGGGGGGACAGGGGAACACCATATATTTT. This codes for CSVQRGGQGNTIYF. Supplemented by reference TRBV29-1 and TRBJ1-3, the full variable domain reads SAVISQKPSRDICQRGTSLTIQCQVDSQVTMMFWYRQQPGQSLTLIATANQGSEATYESGFVIDKFPISRPNLTFSTLTVSNMSPEDSSIYLCSVQRGGQGNTIYFGEGSWLTVV.

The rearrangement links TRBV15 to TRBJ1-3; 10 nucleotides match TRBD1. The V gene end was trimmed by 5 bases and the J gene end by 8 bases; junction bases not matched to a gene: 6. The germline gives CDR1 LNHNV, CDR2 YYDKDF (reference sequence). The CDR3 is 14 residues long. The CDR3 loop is CATSGDRGGDTIYF. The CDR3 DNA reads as TGTGCCACCAGCGGGGACAGGGGAGGCGACACCATATATTTT. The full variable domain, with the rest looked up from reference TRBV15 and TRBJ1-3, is DAMVIQNPRYQVTQFGKPVTLSCSQTLNHNVMYWYQQKSSQAPKLLFHYYDKDFNNEADTPDNFQSRRPNTSFCFLDIRSPGLGDTAMYLCATSGDRGGDTIYFGEGSWLTVV.

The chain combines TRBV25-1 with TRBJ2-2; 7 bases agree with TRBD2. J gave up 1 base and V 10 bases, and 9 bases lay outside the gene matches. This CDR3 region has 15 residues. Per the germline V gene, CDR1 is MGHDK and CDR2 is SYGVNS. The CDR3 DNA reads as TGTGCCACCCAAATCGGGGGGATGAACACCGGGGAGCTGTTTTTT. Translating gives CATQIGGMNTGELFF.

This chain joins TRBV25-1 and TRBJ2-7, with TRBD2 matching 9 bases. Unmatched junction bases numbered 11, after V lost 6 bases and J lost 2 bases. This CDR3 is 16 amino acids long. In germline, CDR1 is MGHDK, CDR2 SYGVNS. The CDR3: CASSLAGAGGPYEQYF. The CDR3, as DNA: TGTGCCAGCAGCTTGGCCGGCGCGGGGGGGCCCTACGAGCAGTACTTC.

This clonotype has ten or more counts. The CDR3 here is CASGPGPQETQYF. The CDR3 bases are TGTGCCAGCGGTCCGGGGCCGCAAGAGACCCAGTACTTC. The rearrangement links TRBV11-2 to TRBJ2-5; D assignment may be TRBD1 or TRBD2 (5 bases each). Trimming removed 8 bases at V and 2 bases at J, with 12 bases between. Per the germline V gene, CDR1 is SGHAT and CDR2 is FQNNGV. The CDR3 consists of 13 residues.

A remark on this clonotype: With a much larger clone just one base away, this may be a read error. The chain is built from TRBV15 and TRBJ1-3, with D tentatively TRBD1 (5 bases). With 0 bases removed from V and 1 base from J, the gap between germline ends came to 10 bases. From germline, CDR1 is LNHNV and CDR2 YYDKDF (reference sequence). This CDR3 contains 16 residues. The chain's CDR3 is CATSRDGDPSGNTIYF. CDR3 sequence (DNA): TGTGCCACCAGCAGAGATGGGGACCCTTCTGGAAACACCATATATTTT.

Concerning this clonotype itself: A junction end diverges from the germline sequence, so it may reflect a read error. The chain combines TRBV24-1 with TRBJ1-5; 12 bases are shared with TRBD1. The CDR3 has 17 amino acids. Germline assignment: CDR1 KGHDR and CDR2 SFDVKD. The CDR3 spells CASSQQGQGAGNHPQHF. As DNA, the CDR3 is TGTGCCAGCAGCCAACAGGGACAGGGGGCCGGGAATCACCCCCAGCATTTT.

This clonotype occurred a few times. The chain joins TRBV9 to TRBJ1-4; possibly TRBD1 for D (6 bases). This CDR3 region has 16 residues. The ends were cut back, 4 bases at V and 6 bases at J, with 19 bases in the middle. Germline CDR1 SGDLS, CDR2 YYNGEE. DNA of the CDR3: TGTGCCAGCAGCTCCACCCCCGGCGGGGGCGATGAAAAACTGTTTTTT. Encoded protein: CASSSTPGGGDEKLFF.

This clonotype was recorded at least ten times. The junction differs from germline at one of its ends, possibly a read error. CDR3 coding DNA: TGTGCCGGCAGGGGTGCTAATGAAAAACTGTTTTTT. As protein: CAGRGANEKLFF. The V call is TRBV7-9, the J call TRBJ1-4, with a tentative D call TRBD1 (6 bases). The germline gives CDR1 SEHNR, CDR2 FQNEAQ (reference sequence). The CDR3 totals 12 residues.

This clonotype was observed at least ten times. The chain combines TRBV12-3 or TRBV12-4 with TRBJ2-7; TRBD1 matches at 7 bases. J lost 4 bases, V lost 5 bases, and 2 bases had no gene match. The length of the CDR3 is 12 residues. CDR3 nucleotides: TGTGCCAGCAGTAAGACAGGGTACGAGCAGTACTTC. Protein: CASSKTGYEQYF.

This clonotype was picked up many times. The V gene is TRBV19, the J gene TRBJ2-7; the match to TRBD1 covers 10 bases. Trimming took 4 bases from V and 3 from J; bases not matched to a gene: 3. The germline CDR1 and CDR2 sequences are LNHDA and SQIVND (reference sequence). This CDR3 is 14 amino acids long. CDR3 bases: TGTGCCAGTAGTAAGACAGGGGGCGTCTACGAGCAGTACTTC. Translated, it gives CASSKTGGVYEQYF.